Following are 9 T cell receptor beta chains from one sample sequenced in a study of blood T cell repertoires in COVID-19. TCRdb's copy holds only in-frame clones and misses some; the assay was immunoSEQ multiplex PCR. The sample lists some 190,000 clones; approximately 85% were seen once. What was sequenced was peripheral blood. The receptors here all came from a human donor with active or convalescent COVID-19. The donor label of this sample is uncertain.

The CDR3 DNA sequence: TGTGCCAGCAGCCCGACTAGCGGGATTTCCTACAATGAGCAGTTCTTC. It yields the protein CASSPTSGISYNEQFF. The gene calls are TRBV3-1 (or the pseudogene TRBV3-2) and TRBJ2-1; 11 nucleotides match TRBD2. This CDR3 comprises 16 residues. Germline V gene lookup returns CDR1 LGHDT and CDR2 YNNKEL (reference sequence). Germline trimming cut 4 bases from V and 1 base from J; bases unmatched to any gene: 3.

This chain links TRBV7-9 with TRBJ2-7; TRBD1 aligns across 7 bases. V lost 5 bases to trimming and J lost 5 bases; unmatched junction nucleotides: 12. There are 15 residues in the CDR3. CDR1 SEHNR and CDR2 FQNEAQ come from the germline V gene (reference sequence). CDR3 loop: CASSLRDSPFDEQYF. CDR3 sequence (DNA): TGTGCCAGCAGCCTCCGGGACAGCCCTTTCGACGAGCAGTACTTC. Full variable domain (outside the CDR3, taken from reference TRBV7-9 and TRBJ2-7): DTGVSQNPRHKITKRGQNVTFRCDPISEHNRLYWYRQTLGQGPEFLTYFQNEAQLEKSRLLSDRFSAERPKGSFSTLEIQRTEQGDSAMYLCASSLRDSPFDEQYFGPGTRLTVT.

The V gene is TRBV5-4, the J gene TRBJ2-5, with D tentatively TRBD2 (6 bases). V gave up 4 bases and J gave up 0 bases, with 10 bases separating them. Germline V gene lookup returns CDR1 SGHNT and CDR2 YYREEE (reference sequence). The CDR3 contains 14 residues. CDR3 region: CASSRAGHQETQYF. The CDR3 nucleotides are TGTGCCAGCAGCCGCGCGGGGCACCAAGAGACCCAGTACTTC.

V is TRBV12-3 or TRBV12-4 and J is TRBJ2-1; D gene uncertain. With 1 base removed from V and 8 bases from J, the gap between germline ends came to 3 bases. The CDR3 is made up of 11 amino acids. The CDR3 nucleotides read TGTGCCAGCAGTTTAGGCGATGAGCAGTTCTTC. Its protein is CASSLGDEQFF.

The DNA for the CDR3 is TGCGCCAGCAGCTTGGCCTCGGGGGGAAACACCATATATTTT. Translating it yields CASSLASGGNTIYF. The chain links TRBV5-1 to TRBJ1-3; D gene ambiguous. The CDR3 has 14 residues. From germline, CDR1 is SGHRS and CDR2 YFSETQ. The V gene lost 0 bases and the J gene lost 4 bases, with 8 bases spanning the gap.

The V call is TRBV18, the J call TRBJ1-1, with D maybe TRBD1 (6 bases). With 7 bases removed from V and 8 bases from J, the gap between germline ends came to 20 bases. The length of the CDR3 is 14 residues. The germline V gene has CDR1 KGHSH and CDR2 LQKENI. Written as DNA, the CDR3 is TGTGCCAGCTTACGGGGGGCGCAGGGACCCGAAGCTTTCTTT. It translates to CASLRGAQGPEAFF.

V usage is TRBV28 and J usage is TRBJ1-3; unclear D gene. This CDR3 region has 16 residues. With 4 bases removed from V and 0 bases from J, the gap between germline ends came to 13 bases. CDR1 is MDHEN and CDR2 is SYDVKM in the germline V gene. DNA of the CDR3: TGTGCCAGCAGTTCTATACATGGAGTCTCTGGAAACACCATATATTTT. Protein sequence: CASSSIHGVSGNTIYF.

This clone was seen a single time. This chain connects TRBV5-4 to TRBJ2-1, with TRBD1 matching 8 bases. The CDR3 runs 17 residues. Per the germline V gene, CDR1 is SGHNT and CDR2 is YYREEE (reference sequence). V trimming: 2 bases; J trimming: 3 bases; junction bases outside the gene matches: 10. The CDR3 reads CASSFSPGGGDYNEQFF. The CDR3 DNA is TGTGCCAGCAGCTTTTCCCCAGGGGGCGGGGACTACAATGAGCAGTTCTTC. Full variable domain (missing parts from reference TRBV5-4 and TRBJ2-1): ETGVTQSPTHLIKTRGQQVTLRCSSQSGHNTVSWYQQALGQGPQFIFQYYREEENGRGNFPPRFSGLQFPNYSSELNVNALELDDSALYLCASSFSPGGGDYNEQFFGPGTRLTVL.

This clone was picked up a small number of times. This chain uses TRBV6-1 with TRBJ2-1, with 12 bases lining up with TRBD2. V lost 3 bases, J lost 0 bases, and 6 bases stayed unmatched. Germline values: CDR1 MNHNS, CDR2 SASEGT. The CDR3 has 18 amino acids. As DNA, the CDR3 is TGTGCCAGCAGTGAGACTAGCGGGGGCCATAGCTCCTACAATGAGCAGTTCTTC. This codes for CASSETSGGHSSYNEQFF.